This T cell receptor (beta chain) appears in the sequencing data of a study of blood T cell repertoires in COVID-19. The repertoire was sequenced with immunoSEQ multiplex PCR; TCRdb's copy has only in-frame clones and lacks some. The sample consists of about 240,000 clones, 86% of them appearing once. In its sample, this clone was seen once. The sample comprised peripheral blood. The receptor's source is a man aged 80 or over with acute or convalescent COVID-19.

This CDR3 is CASSTAGGRGGSRADTQYF. CDR3 in DNA: TGCGCCAGCAGCACCGCGGGCGGGAGGGGCGGTTCACGGGCAGATACGCAGTATTTT. The V and J genes are TRBV5-1 and TRBJ2-3; TRBD2 agrees at 9 bases. V lost 4 bases and J lost 4; bases outside the gene matches: 19. The CDR3 spans 19 residues. Germline assignment: CDR1 SGHRS and CDR2 YFSETQ.